These T cell receptor beta chains were read from a single sample in a study of T cells in localized non-small cell lung cancer. Method: immunoSEQ multiplex PCR; TCRdb's copy keeps in-frame clones and lacks some. The table has 45,000 to 60,000 clones, under 85% seen once; the top ten hold about 20%. This material consisted of peripheral blood, taken before any cancer treatment. These receptors were collected from a female donor aged 60 or older with stage II squamous cell lung carcinoma. Each CDR3 is given with its conserved first and last residue. A D gene is named only where the DNA matches it firmly. Only part of the rows carry a size: once, few, many, or a class if the clone is expanded.

>TRBV5-6|TRBJ1-2|TRBD1|NA
TGTGCCAGCAGCCAGACAGGGGACGACCTCTATGGCTACACCTTC
CASSQTGDDLYGYTF
>TRBV7-2|TRBJ2-3|NA|few
TGTGCCAGCAGCTTAGGATCTGGGTGGACAGATACGCAGTATTTT
CASSLGSGWTDTQYF
>TRBV2|TRBJ2-7|NA|NA
TGTGCCAGCAGTGACGGGGTAACCTCCTACGAGCAGTACTTC
CASSDGVTSYEQYF
>TRBV7-8|TRBJ1-4|TRBD1|NA
TGTGCCAGCAGCCCCCGGGACAGGGCTGAAAAACTGTTTTTT
CASSPRDRAEKLFF
>TRBV11-2|TRBJ2-3|NA|NA
TGTGCCAGCAGCTTCGAAAACAGGGTTCCAGATACGCAGTATTTT
CASSFENRVPDTQYF
>TRBV7-2|TRBJ1-4|NA|NA
TGTGCCAGCAGCGCCCGACGGACTGAAAAACTGTTTTTT
CASSARRTEKLFF
>TRBV7-2|TRBJ1-1|NA|once
TGTGCCAGCAGCTTAGAATGGGACGGCACTGAAGCTTTCTTT
CASSLEWDGTEAFF
>TRBV7-3|TRBJ2-2|NA|NA
TGTGCCAGCAGCTCCGGGTCCCTCACCGGGGAGCTGTTTTTT
CASSSGSLTGELFF
>TRBV5-6|TRBJ1-2|TRBD1|NA
TGTGCCAGCAGCCATTATGGACAGGGTGCTTACACCTTC
CASSHYGQGAYTF
>TRBV7-9|TRBJ1-1|NA|NA
TGTGCCAGCAGCTTAGACCCGAACACTGAAGCTTTCTTT
CASSLDPNTEAFF
>TRBV13|TRBJ1-1|NA|NA
TGTGCCAGCAGCCCCTGGATGAACACTGAAGCTTTCTTT
CASSPWMNTEAFF
>TRBV11-2|TRBJ2-7|TRBD1|NA
TGTGCCAGCAGCCTACACAACGGACAGGGGATAATTTTCGAGCAGTACTTC
CASSLHNGQGIIFEQYF
>TRBV29-1|TRBJ2-5|TRBD2|once
TGCAGCGCCGGGGGGATTAAAGAGACCCAGTACTTC
CSAGGIKETQYF
>TRBV5-1|TRBJ1-3|NA|NA
TGCGCCAGCAGCTTGGCCAGGCAGGGCGGGGACACCATATATTTT
CASSLARQGGDTIYF
>TRBV7-8|TRBJ2-3|NA|NA
TGTGCCAGCAGCTCTAGGAGAACCACAGATACGCAGTATTTT
CASSSRRTTDTQYF
>TRBV19|TRBJ1-2|TRBD1|NA
TGTGCCAGTAGTTGGGAGGGGGCTGGAACGAACTATGGCTACACCTTC
CASSWEGAGTNYGYTF
>TRBV7-6|TRBJ2-1|NA|NA
TGTGCCAGCAGCTCGGCCGAAAATGAGCAGTTCTTC
CASSSAENEQFF
>TRBV7-9|TRBJ1-1|NA|NA
TGTGCCAGCAGCTTGCTGAACCACAGGGACCTTACGATGAACACTGAAGCTTTCTTT
CASSLLNHRDLTMNTEAFF
>TRBV18|TRBJ2-5|NA|NA
TGTGCCAGCTCACCGGGACACGGCCAAGAGACCCAGTACTTC
CASSPGHGQETQYF
>TRBV19|TRBJ2-2|TRBD2|NA
TGTGCCAGTAGGGAGCGGGGGATCACCGGGGAGCTGTTTTTT
CASRERGITGELFF
>TRBV2|TRBJ1-1|NA|NA
TGTGCCAGCCGAAAAGGGATGAACACTGAAGCTTTCTTT
CASRKGMNTEAFF
>TRBV29-1|TRBJ1-2|TRBD1|NA
TGCAGCGTTGAAGAATACGGACAGGGCTTTAACTATGGCTACACCTTC
CSVEEYGQGFNYGYTF
>TRBV18|TRBJ2-2|NA|NA
TGTGCCAGCTCACCAATCCGTTCAACCTATAACACCGGGGAGCTGTTTTTT
CASSPIRSTYNTGELFF
>TRBV2|TRBJ2-5|NA|NA
TGTGCCAGCAGTGGGGGGGTACAAGAGACCCAGTACTTC
CASSGGVQETQYF
>TRBV6-1|TRBJ2-2|NA|NA
TGTGCCAGCAGGGCACTAGGGCCCGGGGAGCTGTTTTTT
CASRALGPGELFF
>TRBV15|TRBJ1-1|NA|few
TGTGCCACCAGCAGAACAGGACGGGGGCCTGAAGCTTTCTTT
CATSRTGRGPEAFF
>TRBV5-1|TRBJ2-5|NA|NA
TGCGCCAGCAGCTTGATGAGCAGGGCCCAAGAGACCCAGTACTTC
CASSLMSRAQETQYF
>TRBV4-1|TRBJ2-7|TRBD1|NA
TGCGCCAGCAGCCTGGTTTCCGGGACAGGATCCTACGAGCAGTACTTC
CASSLVSGTGSYEQYF
>TRBV27|TRBJ2-7|TRBD2|NA
TGTGCCAGCAGTCCGCGACTAGCGGGGGGCGTCGGGGAGCAGTACTTC
CASSPRLAGGVGEQYF
>TRBV30|TRBJ1-6|TRBD1|few
TGTGCCTGGAACGGCCAGGGGGCTGGTTCACCCCTCCACTTT
CAWNGQGAGSPLHF
>TRBV27|TRBJ2-2|TRBD1|NA
TGTGCCAGCACAAGGACCGGGACAGGGGGATTCGGGGAGCTGTTTTTT
CASTRTGTGGFGELFF
>TRBV6-5|TRBJ1-2|NA|once
TGTGCCAGCAGTTCACAGGGTTATGGCTACACCTTC
CASSSQGYGYTF